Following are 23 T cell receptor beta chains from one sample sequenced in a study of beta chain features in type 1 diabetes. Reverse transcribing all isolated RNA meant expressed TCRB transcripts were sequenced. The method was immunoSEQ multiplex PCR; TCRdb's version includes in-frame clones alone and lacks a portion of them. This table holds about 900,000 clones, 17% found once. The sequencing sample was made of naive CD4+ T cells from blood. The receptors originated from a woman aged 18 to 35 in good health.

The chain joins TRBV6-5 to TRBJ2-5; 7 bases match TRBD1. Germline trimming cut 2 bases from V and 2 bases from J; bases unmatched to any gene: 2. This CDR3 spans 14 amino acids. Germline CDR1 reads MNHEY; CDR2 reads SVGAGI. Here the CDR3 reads CASSYADRQETQYF. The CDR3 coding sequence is TGTGCCAGCAGTTACGCGGACAGGCAAGAGACCCAGTACTTC.

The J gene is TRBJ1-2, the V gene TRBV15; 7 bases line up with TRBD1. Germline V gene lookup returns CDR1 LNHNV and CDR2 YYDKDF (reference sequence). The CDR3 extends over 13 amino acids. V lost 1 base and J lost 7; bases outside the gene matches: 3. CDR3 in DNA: TGTGCCACCAGCAGAGGACAGGGCCTTGGCTACACCTTC. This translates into CATSRGQGLGYTF.

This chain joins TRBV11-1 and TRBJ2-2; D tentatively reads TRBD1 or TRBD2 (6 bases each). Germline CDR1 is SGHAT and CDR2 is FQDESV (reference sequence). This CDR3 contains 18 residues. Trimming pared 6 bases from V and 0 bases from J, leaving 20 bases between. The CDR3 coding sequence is TGTGCCAGCAGTCCCGGGGGCCGACGGACCTCGAACACCGGGGAGCTGTTTTTT. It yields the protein CASSPGGRRTSNTGELFF.

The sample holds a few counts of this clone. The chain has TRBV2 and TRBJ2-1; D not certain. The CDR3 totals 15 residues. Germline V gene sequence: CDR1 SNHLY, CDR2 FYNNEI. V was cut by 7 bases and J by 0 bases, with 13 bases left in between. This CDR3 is CASKVGTSSYNEQFF. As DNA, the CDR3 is TGTGCCAGCAAGGTCGGAACGAGCTCCTACAATGAGCAGTTCTTC.

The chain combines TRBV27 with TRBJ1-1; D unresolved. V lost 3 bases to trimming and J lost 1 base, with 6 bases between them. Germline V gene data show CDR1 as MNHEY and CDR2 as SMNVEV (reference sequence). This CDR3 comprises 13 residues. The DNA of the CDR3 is TGTGCCAGCAGTTTTCAGGAGAACACTGAAGCTTTCTTT. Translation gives CASSFQENTEAFF.

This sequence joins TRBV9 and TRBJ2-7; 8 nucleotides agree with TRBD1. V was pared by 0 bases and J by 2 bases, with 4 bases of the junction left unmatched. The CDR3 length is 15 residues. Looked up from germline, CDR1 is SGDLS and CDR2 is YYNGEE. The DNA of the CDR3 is TGTGCCAGCAGCGTAGGGGGACAGGACGCCTACGAGCAGTACTTC. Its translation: CASSVGGQDAYEQYF.

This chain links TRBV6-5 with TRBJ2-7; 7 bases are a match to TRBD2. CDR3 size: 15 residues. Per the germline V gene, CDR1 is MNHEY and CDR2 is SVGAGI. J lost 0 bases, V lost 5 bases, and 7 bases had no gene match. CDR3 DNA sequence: TGTGCCAGCAGTCCCAAGGTAGCGGGCTCCTACGAGCAGTACTTC. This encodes CASSPKVAGSYEQYF.

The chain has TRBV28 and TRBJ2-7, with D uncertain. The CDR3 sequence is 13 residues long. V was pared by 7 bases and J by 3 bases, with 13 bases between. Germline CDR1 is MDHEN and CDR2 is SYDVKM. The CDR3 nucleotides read TGTGCCAGCATGGCTCTACACTTCTACGAGCAGTACTTC. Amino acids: CASMALHFYEQYF.

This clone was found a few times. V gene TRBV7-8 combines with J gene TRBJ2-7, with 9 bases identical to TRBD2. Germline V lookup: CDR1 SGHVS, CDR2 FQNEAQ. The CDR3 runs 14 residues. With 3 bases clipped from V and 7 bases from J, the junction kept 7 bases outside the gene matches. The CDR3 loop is CASSFGLAGREQYF. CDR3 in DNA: TGTGCCAGCAGCTTTGGGCTAGCGGGAAGGGAGCAGTACTTC.

The CDR3 DNA sequence: TGTGCCAGCAGTTTCACCCCGGGAGCCGGGGAGACCCAGTACTTC. Translation: CASSFTPGAGETQYF. The chain carries TRBV27 and TRBJ2-5, with D possibly matching TRBD2 (6 bases). This CDR3 region has 15 residues. V gave up 3 bases and J gave up 5 bases, with 16 bases separating them. CDR1 MNHEY and CDR2 SMNVEV come from the germline V gene (reference sequence).

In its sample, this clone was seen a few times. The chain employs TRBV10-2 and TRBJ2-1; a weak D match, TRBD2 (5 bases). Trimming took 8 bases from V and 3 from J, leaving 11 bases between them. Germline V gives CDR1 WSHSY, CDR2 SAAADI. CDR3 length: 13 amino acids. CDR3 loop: CASSRGYYNEQFF. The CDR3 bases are TGCGCCAGCTCTAGAGGGTACTACAATGAGCAGTTCTTC.

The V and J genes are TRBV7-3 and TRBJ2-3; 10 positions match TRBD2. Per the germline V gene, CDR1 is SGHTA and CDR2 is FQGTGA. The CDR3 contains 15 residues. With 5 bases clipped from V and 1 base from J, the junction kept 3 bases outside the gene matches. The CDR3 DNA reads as TGTGCCAGCAGCCGAGGGACTAGCGGCACAGATACGCAGTATTTT. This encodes CASSRGTSGTDTQYF.

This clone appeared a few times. The DNA for the CDR3 is TGTGCCAGCAGCTCAGGGACAGAGTATGGCTACACCTTC. This translates into CASSSGTEYGYTF. The chain joins TRBV5-5 to TRBJ1-2; TRBD1 agrees at 7 bases. The V segment lost 3 bases and the J segment 5 bases; nucleotides outside the gene matches: 4. This CDR3 contains 13 residues. Germline-derived CDR1 and CDR2 are SGHKS and YYEKEE (reference sequence).

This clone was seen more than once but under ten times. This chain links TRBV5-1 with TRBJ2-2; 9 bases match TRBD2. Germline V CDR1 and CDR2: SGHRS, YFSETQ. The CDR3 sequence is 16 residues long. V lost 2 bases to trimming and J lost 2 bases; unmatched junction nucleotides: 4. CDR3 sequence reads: CASSLGTSSNTGELFF. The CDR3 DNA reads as TGCGCCAGCAGCTTAGGGACTAGCTCTAACACCGGGGAGCTGTTTTTT.

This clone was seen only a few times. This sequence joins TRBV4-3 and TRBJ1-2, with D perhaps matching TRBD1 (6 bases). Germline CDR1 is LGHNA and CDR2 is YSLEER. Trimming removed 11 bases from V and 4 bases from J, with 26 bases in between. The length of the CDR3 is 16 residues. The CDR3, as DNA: TGCGCCGGAAGATTTCAGGCCTCTGGACAGATCTATGGCTACACCTTC. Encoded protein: CAGRFQASGQIYGYTF.

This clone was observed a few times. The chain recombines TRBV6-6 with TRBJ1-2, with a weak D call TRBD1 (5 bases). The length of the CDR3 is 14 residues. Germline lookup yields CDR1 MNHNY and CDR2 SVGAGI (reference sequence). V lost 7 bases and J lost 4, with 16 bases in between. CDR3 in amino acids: CASTSGGQAYGYTF. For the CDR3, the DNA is TGTGCCAGCACCTCCGGAGGACAAGCCTATGGCTACACCTTC.

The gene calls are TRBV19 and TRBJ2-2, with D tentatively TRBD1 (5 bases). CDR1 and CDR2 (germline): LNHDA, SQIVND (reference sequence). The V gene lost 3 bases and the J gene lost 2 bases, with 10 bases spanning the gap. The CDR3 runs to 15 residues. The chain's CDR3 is CASSIVQGNTGELFF. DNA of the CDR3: TGTGCCAGTAGTATTGTGCAGGGAAACACCGGGGAGCTGTTTTTT.

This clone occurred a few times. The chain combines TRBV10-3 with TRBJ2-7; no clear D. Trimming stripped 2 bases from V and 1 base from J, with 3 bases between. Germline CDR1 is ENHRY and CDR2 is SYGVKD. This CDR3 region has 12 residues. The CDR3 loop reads CAISEASYEQYF. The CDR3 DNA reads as TGTGCCATCAGTGAGGCTTCCTACGAGCAGTACTTC.

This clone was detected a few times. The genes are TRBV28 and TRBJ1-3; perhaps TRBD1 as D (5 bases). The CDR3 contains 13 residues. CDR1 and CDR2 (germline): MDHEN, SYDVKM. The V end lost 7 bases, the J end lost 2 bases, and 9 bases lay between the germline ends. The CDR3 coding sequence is TGTGCCAGCAAAACAGGCACTGGAAACACCATATATTTT. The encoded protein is CASKTGTGNTIYF. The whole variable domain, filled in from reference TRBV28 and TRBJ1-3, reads DVKVTQSSRYLVKRTGEKVFLECVQDMDHENMFWYRQDPGLGLRLIYFSYDVKMKEKGDIPEGYSVSREKKERFSLILESASTNQTSMYLCASKTGTGNTIYFGEGSWLTVV.

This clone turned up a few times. CDR3 DNA sequence: TGTGCCAGCAGTGCCGCGACAGGGGGCGCGTACGAGCAGTACTTC. Residues: CASSAATGGAYEQYF. The V and J genes are TRBV28 and TRBJ2-7, with TRBD1 matching 10 bases. The length of the CDR3 is 15 residues. CDR1 and CDR2 from the germline V gene are MDHEN and SYDVKM. V was pared by 5 bases and J by 4 bases, with 8 bases of the junction left unmatched.

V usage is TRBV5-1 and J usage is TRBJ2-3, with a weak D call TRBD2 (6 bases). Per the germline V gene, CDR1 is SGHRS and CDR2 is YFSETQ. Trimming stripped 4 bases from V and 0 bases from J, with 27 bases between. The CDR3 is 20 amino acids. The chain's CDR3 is CASSRAPLADQLTSTDTQYF. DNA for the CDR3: TGCGCCAGCAGCCGAGCTCCATTAGCGGACCAACTTACTAGCACAGATACGCAGTATTTT.

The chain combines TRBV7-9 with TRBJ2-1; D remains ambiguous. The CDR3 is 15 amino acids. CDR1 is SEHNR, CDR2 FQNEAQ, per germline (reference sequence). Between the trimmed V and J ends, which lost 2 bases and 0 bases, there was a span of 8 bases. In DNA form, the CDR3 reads TGTGCCAGCAGCTTAATGTCGGCCTCCTACAATGAGCAGTTCTTC. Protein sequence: CASSLMSASYNEQFF.

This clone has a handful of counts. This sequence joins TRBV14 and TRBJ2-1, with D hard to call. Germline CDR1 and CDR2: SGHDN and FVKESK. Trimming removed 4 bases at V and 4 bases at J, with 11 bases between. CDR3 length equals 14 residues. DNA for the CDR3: TGTGCCAGCAGCCCGCTAACAAGTTACAATGAGCAGTTCTTC. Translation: CASSPLTSYNEQFF.